The 14 T cell receptor beta chains reported below all come from one sample, sequenced in a study of shared clonotypes between healthy human individuals. Data came from immunoSEQ multiplex PCR; TCRdb stores just in-frame clones and leaves some out. The profile covers 650,000 to 800,000 clones, with about 90% appearing a single time and 24% taken by the ten largest. Naive CD8 cells comprised CD45RO-negative, CCR7-positively selected cells, excluding terminally differentiated effector memory CD45RA+ cells. The material sequenced was naive CD8+ T cells sorted from blood. The origin of the receptors is a man under 40 in good health.

This chain uses TRBV7-9 with TRBJ2-5; 8 bases line up with TRBD1. Germline values: CDR1 SEHNR, CDR2 FQNEAQ (reference sequence). This CDR3 region has 14 residues. The ends lost 5 bases at V and 6 bases at J; junction bases unmatched: 8. This CDR3 reads CASSAHTGGQTQYF. Here the CDR3 DNA reads TGTGCCAGCAGCGCACACACAGGGGGGCAGACCCAGTACTTC.

The chain combines TRBV11-2 with TRBJ2-1; D is undetermined. Germline V CDR1 and CDR2: SGHAT, FQNNGV. V shed 4 bases and J shed 4 bases, with 14 bases lying between them. The length of the CDR3 is 15 residues. The CDR3 spells CASSSPGPTYNEQFF. Here the CDR3 DNA reads TGTGCCAGCAGCTCCCCGGGTCCGACTTACAATGAGCAGTTCTTC.

The chain recombines TRBV29-1 with TRBJ2-2; D may be TRBD1 (6 bases). This CDR3 has 16 residues. Germline CDR1 SQVTM, CDR2 ANQGSEA. Trimming took 1 base from V and 0 from J, leaving 12 bases between them. CDR3 residues: CSVEGTGITNTGELFF. The CDR3 nucleotides read TGCAGCGTTGAAGGAACAGGGATTACGAACACCGGGGAGCTGTTTTTT.

This clone was counted once. The chain uses TRBV19 and TRBJ1-5, with TRBD1 as a possible D gene (6 bases). CDR1 and CDR2 (germline): LNHDA, SQIVND (reference sequence). Trimming stripped 1 base from V and 0 bases from J, with 19 bases between. The CDR3 has 19 residues. This CDR3 reads CASSIGVQGWDFSNQPQHF. CDR3 bases: TGTGCCAGTAGTATAGGGGTACAGGGATGGGATTTTAGCAATCAGCCCCAGCATTTT.

This clone was seen once. V gene TRBV5-1 combines with J gene TRBJ1-1, with 7 positions matching TRBD1. Germline CDR1 is SGHRS and CDR2 is YFSETQ. Trimming cost V 0 bases and J 1 base; bases outside gene matches: 6. The CDR3 spans 16 residues. The DNA of the CDR3 is TGCGCCAGCAGCTTGGTACAGGGGATACAGAACACTGAAGCTTTCTTT. It codes for CASSLVQGIQNTEAFF.

The chain's CDR3 is CASSPSLAARGNTIYF. In nucleotides, the CDR3 is TGTGCCAGCAGCCCATCGTTAGCGGCCCGTGGAAACACCATATATTTT. The V call is TRBV7-9, the J call TRBJ1-3; D not certain. Germline V CDR1 and CDR2: SEHNR, FQNEAQ (reference sequence). V lost 5 bases, J lost 3 bases, and 17 bases lay in between. CDR3 size: 16 residues.

V is TRBV29-1 and J is TRBJ2-1, with 7 bases aligning to TRBD2. CDR3 length: 16 residues. The V gene end was trimmed by 0 bases and the J gene end by 1 base; junction bases not matched to a gene: 6. CDR1 and CDR2 from the germline V gene are SQVTM and ANQGSEA. CDR3 amino acids: CSVEDSASGSYNEQFF. CDR3 nucleotide sequence: TGCAGCGTTGAAGACTCGGCTAGCGGATCCTACAATGAGCAGTTCTTC.

The V call is TRBV7-2, the J call TRBJ2-5; 8 bases are shared with TRBD1. Trimming cost V 5 bases and J 5 bases; bases outside gene matches: 10. Per germline, CDR1 SGHTA and CDR2 FQGNSA. CDR3 length: 15 amino acids. CDR3 sequence: CASSPSAGGWETQYF. In DNA, the CDR3 is TGTGCCAGCAGCCCGAGCGCAGGGGGCTGGGAGACCCAGTACTTC.

This chain links TRBV19 with TRBJ1-1; maybe TRBD1 (5 bases). CDR1 is LNHDA and CDR2 is SQIVND in the germline V gene (reference sequence). The germline V and J ends were trimmed by 6 bases and 4 bases, with 18 bases remaining between them. The CDR3 runs to 15 residues. In DNA, the CDR3 is TGTGCCAGTAGCCTCCAGGGATCGCTGGGCACTGAAGCTTTCTTT. Translated: CASSLQGSLGTEAFF.

The CDR3: CASSLSTSGTNIDEQYF. Here the CDR3 DNA reads TGTGCCAGCAGCCTTTCCACTAGCGGCACCAATATTGACGAGCAGTACTTC. The rearrangement joins TRBV27 to TRBJ2-7, with TRBD2 matching 8 bases. Germline CDR1 reads MNHEY; CDR2 reads SMNVEV (reference sequence). Germline trimming cut 6 bases from V and 5 bases from J; bases unmatched to any gene: 18. The CDR3 consists of 17 residues.

The chain combines TRBV4-2 with TRBJ2-1; no clear D gene. Trimming removed 0 bases at V and 0 bases at J, with 6 bases between. The CDR3 consists of 15 residues. Germline CDR1 and CDR2: LGHNA and YNFKEQ. The CDR3 here is CASSQELSSYNEQFF. The CDR3 bases are TGTGCCAGCAGCCAAGAGCTAAGCTCCTACAATGAGCAGTTCTTC.

The rearrangement uses TRBV10-1 and TRBJ2-7, with D unresolved. The ends were cut back, 4 bases at V and 5 bases at J, with 9 bases in the middle. CDR3 length equals 12 residues. The germline CDR1 and CDR2 sequences are WNHNN and SYGVQD (reference sequence). The CDR3 protein is CASSVRLHEQYF. The CDR3 DNA is TGCGCCAGCAGTGTTAGACTCCACGAGCAGTACTTC.

The rearrangement uses TRBV9 and TRBJ2-2; 12 positions match TRBD1. The junction had 7 bases not matched to a gene; V was cut back by 0 bases and J by 7 bases. The CDR3 consists of 17 residues. Germline CDR1 SGDLS, CDR2 YYNGEE. This CDR3 reads CASSVDGTGGIGGELFF. The CDR3 DNA follows: TGTGCCAGCAGCGTAGACGGGACAGGGGGCATTGGCGGGGAGCTGTTTTTT.

V usage is TRBV5-1 and J usage is TRBJ1-3, with D possibly matching TRBD1 (6 bases). Germline CDR1 reads SGHRS; CDR2 reads YFSETQ. The V and J ends lost 0 bases and 4 bases respectively, with 11 bases between them. This CDR3 contains 15 residues. CDR3 sequence: CASSLDPGEGNTIYF. CDR3 nucleotide sequence: TGCGCCAGCAGCTTGGACCCAGGGGAGGGAAACACCATATATTTT. Full variable domain (missing parts from reference TRBV5-1 and TRBJ1-3): KAGVTQTPRYLIKTRGQQVTLSCSPISGHRSVSWYQQTPGQGLQFLFEYFSETQRNKGNFPGRFSGRQFSNSRSEMNVSTLELGDSALYLCASSLDPGEGNTIYFGEGSWLTVV.